This paragraph covers one T cell receptor (beta chain) sequence. The data were obtained in a study of control samples from healthy donors and cancer patients. This table comes from immunoSEQ multiplex PCR, and its TCRdb copy is limited to in-frame clones, with some not included. The repertoire includes around 30,000 clones, approximately 94% of them detected once, and 6.6% sits in the top ten. This receptor was taken from a man between 60 and 75 years old in good health. Sequenced sample: blood.

Here the CDR3 reads CASSRGGQNTQYF. CDR3 DNA: TGTGCCAGCAGTCGAGGGGGGCAGAATACGCAGTATTTT. This chain connects TRBV2 to TRBJ2-3; the D gene could be TRBD1 or TRBD2 (6 bases each). The length of the CDR3 is 13 residues. V lost 5 bases, J lost 7 bases, and 13 bases lay in between. CDR1 and CDR2 from the germline V gene are SNHLY and FYNNEI.